The rows below give T cell receptor beta chains drawn from one sample of a study of blood T cell repertoires in COVID-19. Sequencing was performed with immunoSEQ multiplex PCR; in TCRdb, only in-frame clones are kept and a portion is missing. The table lists 120,000 to 150,000 clones, approximately 80% of them singletons, with 10% to 15% in the top ten. The sequenced material came from peripheral blood. These receptors all stem from a man between 60 and 75 years old with active or convalescent COVID-19. The CDR3 runs from the conserved cysteine through the conserved F or W. D genes are given only for firm matches. Expanded clones are given a class, and other clones once, few, many or no size at all.

clone_size,j_call,v_call,d_call,cdr3_length,cdr3_aa,cdr3_nt
NA,TRBJ1-5,TRBV19,TRBD1,15,CASTSRDRGYQPQHF,TGTGCCAGTACTTCCCGGGACAGGGGGTATCAGCCCCAGCATTTT
NA,TRBJ2-7,TRBV28,NA,12,CASTSRAYEQYF,TGTGCCAGCACCTCGAGGGCCTACGAGCAGTACTTC
NA,TRBJ2-1,TRBV27,NA,12,CASRDPPGSQFF,TGTGCCAGCAGAGACCCCCCCGGGTCTCAGTTCTTC
NA,TRBJ2-2,TRBV24-1,TRBD1,16,CATSDFDREDTGELFF,TGTGCCACCAGTGATTTCGACAGGGAAGACACCGGGGAGCTGTTTTTT
NA,TRBJ1-1,TRBV27,NA,14,CASSFWGEGTEAFF,TGTGCCAGCAGTTTCTGGGGAGAGGGCACTGAAGCTTTCTTT
NA,TRBJ2-1,TRBV2,NA,14,CASSTGSSYNEQFF,TGTGCCAGCAGCACAGGGAGCTCCTACAATGAGCAGTTCTTC
NA,TRBJ2-7,TRBV7-2,TRBD2,14,CASSSLAGVHEQYF,TGTGCCAGCAGCTCCCTGGCGGGAGTCCACGAGCAGTACTTC
once,TRBJ1-1,TRBV20-1,TRBD1,11,CSATGGSEAFF,TGCAGTGCTACAGGGGGTTCTGAAGCTTTCTTT
NA,TRBJ2-5,TRBV11-3,NA,14,CASSLGGGLETQYF,TGTGCCAGCAGCTTAGGCGGGGGCTTGGAGACCCAGTACTTC
NA,TRBJ1-6,TRBV5-4,NA,13,CASSSTRNSPLHF,TGTGCCAGCAGCTCGACTCGGAATTCACCCCTCCACTTT
NA,TRBJ2-1,TRBV4-2,NA,15,CASSQMRQATNEQFF,TGTGCCAGCAGCCAAATGAGACAGGCTACCAATGAGCAGTTCTTC
many,TRBJ2-2,TRBV19,TRBD1,15,CASRIGTGGTGELFF,TGTGCCAGTAGGATAGGGACAGGTGGGACCGGGGAGCTGTTTTTT
NA,TRBJ2-5,TRBV14,NA,18,CASSRAPEGEGWQETQYF,TGTGCCAGCAGCCGAGCGCCCGAGGGGGAGGGATGGCAAGAGACCCAGTACTTC
NA,TRBJ1-5,TRBV19,NA,13,CASSLRHNQPQHF,TGTGCCAGTAGTCTCAGGCACAATCAGCCCCAGCATTTT
NA,TRBJ1-1,TRBV7-2,NA,15,CASSPRFPLSYEAFF,TGTGCCAGCAGCCCGCGCTTCCCTCTTTCATATGAAGCTTTCTTT
NA,TRBJ2-1,TRBV5-4,TRBD2,14,CASSLEGLVNEQFF,TGTGCCAGCAGCTTGGAGGGACTAGTCAATGAGCAGTTCTTC
few,TRBJ1-6,TRBV18,NA,14,CASSPNRRDSPLHF,TGTGCCAGCTCACCTAACAGGAGAGATTCACCCCTCCACTTT
once,TRBJ2-7,TRBV29-1,NA,16,CSVEVRGAKGSYEQYF,TGCAGCGTTGAGGTCAGGGGCGCCAAGGGCTCCTACGAGCAGTACTTC
NA,TRBJ2-5,TRBV5-4,TRBD2,16,CASSPPGREVGETQYF,TGTGCCAGCAGCCCCCCTGGGCGGGAGGTTGGCGAGACCCAGTACTTC
NA,TRBJ2-3,TRBV7-2,TRBD2,15,CASSFSGRLADTQYF,TGTGCCAGCAGCTTCAGCGGGAGGCTGGCAGATACGCAGTATTTT
NA,TRBJ1-1,TRBV19,NA,15,CASSIQPQGGTEAFF,TGTGCCAGTAGTATCCAACCGCAGGGCGGCACTGAAGCTTTCTTT
NA,TRBJ1-2,TRBV5-1,NA,14,CASSFTTGKSGYTF,TGCGCCAGCAGCTTCACAACAGGGAAGTCTGGCTACACCTTC
NA,TRBJ1-5,TRBV5-1,TRBD1,14,CASSWTGGAQPQHF,TGCGCCAGCAGCTGGACAGGGGGCGCCCAGCCCCAGCATTTT
NA,TRBJ2-2,TRBV28,TRBD1,16,CASSFRQGAKSGELFF,TGTGCCAGCAGTTTTCGACAGGGGGCTAAGTCCGGGGAGCTGTTTTTT
NA,TRBJ1-5,TRBV6-5,NA,13,CASSYGEKAPQHF,TGTGCCAGCAGTTACGGGGAGAAAGCGCCCCAGCATTTT
few,TRBJ1-1,TRBV18,NA,13,CASSPQPGGEAFF,TGTGCCAGCTCACCACAGCCGGGAGGTGAAGCTTTCTTT
once,TRBJ1-2,TRBV4-2,TRBD1,15,CASSPQTGEGYGYTF,TGTGCCAGCAGCCCACAGACAGGGGAAGGCTATGGCTACACCTTC
once,TRBJ2-3,TRBV19,TRBD2,19,CASSFFAPGGAFLTDTQYF,TGTGCCAGTAGTTTTTTTGCGCCGGGAGGAGCTTTTCTCACAGATACGCAGTATTTT
NA,TRBJ2-2,TRBV7-7,NA,15,CASSPRLGPTGELFF,TGTGCCAGCAGCCCCCGACTAGGGCCTACCGGGGAGCTGTTTTTT
NA,TRBJ2-7,TRBV7-2,TRBD1,14,CASSFRGLSYEQYF,TGTGCCAGCAGCTTCAGGGGGCTGTCCTACGAGCAGTACTTC
NA,TRBJ2-5,TRBV30,TRBD1,15,CAWAAGGTGQETQYF,TGTGCCTGGGCGGCGGGTGGGACAGGCCAAGAGACCCAGTACTTC
NA,TRBJ2-7,TRBV6-6,NA,12,CASSPEALEQYF,TGTGCCAGCAGCCCCGAGGCGCTCGAGCAGTACTTC
NA,TRBJ2-1,TRBV4-3,NA,12,CASSQDTGEQFF,TGCGCCAGCAGCCAAGATACGGGGGAGCAGTTCTTC
NA,TRBJ2-1,TRBV7-2,NA,13,CASSPTTEGVQFF,TGTGCCAGCAGCCCCACTACCGAGGGTGTGCAGTTCTTC
NA,TRBJ2-1,TRBV4-3,NA,16,CASSQDLRGSVREQFF,TGCGCCAGCAGCCAAGATCTTCGAGGGAGTGTGCGTGAGCAGTTCTTC
few,TRBJ1-1,TRBV27,NA,14,CASSLSRGDTEAFF,TGTGCCAGCAGTTTATCCCGCGGTGACACTGAAGCTTTCTTT
NA,TRBJ2-5,TRBV28,TRBD1,15,CASSLQGALGETQYF,TGTGCCAGCAGTTTACAGGGGGCCCTGGGGGAGACCCAGTACTTC
NA,TRBJ1-4,TRBV5-1,NA,15,CASSLGTVPNEKLFF,TGCGCCAGCAGCTTGGGGACAGTACCTAATGAAAAACTGTTTTTT
many,TRBJ1-5,TRBV6-2/TRBV6-3,TRBD1,14,CASSGTGGNQPQHF,TGTGCCAGCAGTGGGACAGGGGGCAATCAGCCCCAGCATTTT
few,TRBJ1-3,TRBV5-6,NA,16,CASSRPSGAAGNTIYF,TGTGCCAGCAGCCGTCCCAGCGGTGCAGCTGGAAACACCATATATTTT
NA,TRBJ2-7,TRBV28,TRBD2,16,CASSLLSRLAGYEQYF,TGTGCCAGCAGTTTACTGTCTCGGCTAGCGGGTTACGAGCAGTACTTC
NA,TRBJ2-3,TRBV24-1,NA,14,CATRGDISTDTQYF,TGTGCCACCAGAGGGGACATCTCCACAGATACGCAGTATTTT
NA,TRBJ1-5,TRBV27,NA,13,CASSLGGDQPQHF,TGTGCCAGCAGCCTTGGCGGTGATCAGCCCCAGCATTTT
NA,TRBJ1-4,TRBV7-2,NA,13,CASSAGQKGSLFF,TGTGCCAGCAGCGCAGGACAGAAAGGGTCGCTGTTTTTT
NA,TRBJ1-5,TRBV19,TRBD1,15,CASSDRVAGNQPQHF,TGTGCCAGTAGTGACAGGGTGGCGGGCAATCAGCCCCAGCATTTT
once,TRBJ1-1,TRBV7-2,NA,13,CASSLEERTEAFF,TGTGCCAGCAGTCTTGAAGAGCGGACTGAAGCTTTCTTT
NA,TRBJ1-5,TRBV4-1,NA,15,CASSHDPGSNQPQHF,TGCGCCAGCAGCCATGACCCAGGGAGCAATCAGCCCCAGCATTTT
NA,TRBJ2-1,TRBV4-3,TRBD2,17,CASSQGLLAGGYNEQFF,TGCGCCAGCAGCCAAGGTTTGCTAGCGGGAGGTTACAATGAGCAGTTCTTC
NA,TRBJ2-7,TRBV29-1,TRBD1,12,CSVRQGSYEQYF,TGCAGCGTTCGACAGGGGAGTTACGAGCAGTACTTC
NA,TRBJ2-4,TRBV12-3/TRBV12-4,NA,13,CASSLWRFDIQYF,TGTGCCAGCAGTTTGTGGAGATTCGACATTCAGTACTTC
many,TRBJ2-7,TRBV19,NA,13,CAYFTTGLYEQYF,TGTGCCTATTTTACGACAGGCCTCTACGAGCAGTACTTC
NA,TRBJ2-1,TRBV6-4,NA,13,CASSDSLGSEQFF,TGTGCCAGCAGTGACTCGTTGGGCAGTGAGCAGTTCTTC
NA,TRBJ2-5,TRBV5-1,NA,15,CASRLLSGGTETQYF,TGCGCCAGCAGACTCCTCTCCGGCGGGACAGAGACCCAGTACTTC
once,TRBJ2-5,TRBV29-1,TRBD1,12,CSVDTGAETQYF,TGCAGCGTTGATACAGGGGCAGAGACCCAGTACTTC
NA,TRBJ2-1,TRBV19,TRBD1,14,CASSGQGPGNEQFF,TGTGCCAGTAGTGGACAGGGGCCGGGGAATGAGCAGTTCTTC